The present entry profiles one TCR beta chain with its context. This CDR3 is 14 amino acids long. CDR1 is SGHTA and CDR2 is FQGNSA in the germline V gene. The trim removed 4 bases at V and 3 bases at J, leaving 4 bases unmatched. The sample is drawn from a study of blood T cell repertoires in COVID-19. Whole-study context: Whether acute or convalescent, the COVID-19 samples came from the United States, Italy and Spain. PBMCs, B-cell-depleted T cells, or T cells provided the cDNA or gDNA that made up the material.

Original processing methods: It was from reference gene primer amplification that nucleated cell counts were estimated. The table came from immunoSEQ multiplex PCR; TCRdb's copy has only in-frame clones and leaves some out. V, J and clone size derive from that table, while D and trimming were established from the DNA sequence. The data hold over 130,000 clones, with around nine tenths observed a single time. The TCR originated in a man between 60 and 75 years old with active or convalescent COVID-19. This rearrangement joins TRBV7-2 to TRBJ2-3; 7 positions match TRBD2. Source material: peripheral blood. CDR3 in DNA: TGTGCCAGCAGCTCAAGCGGGGCGACAGATACGCAGTATTTT. Its protein is CASSSSGATDTQYF.